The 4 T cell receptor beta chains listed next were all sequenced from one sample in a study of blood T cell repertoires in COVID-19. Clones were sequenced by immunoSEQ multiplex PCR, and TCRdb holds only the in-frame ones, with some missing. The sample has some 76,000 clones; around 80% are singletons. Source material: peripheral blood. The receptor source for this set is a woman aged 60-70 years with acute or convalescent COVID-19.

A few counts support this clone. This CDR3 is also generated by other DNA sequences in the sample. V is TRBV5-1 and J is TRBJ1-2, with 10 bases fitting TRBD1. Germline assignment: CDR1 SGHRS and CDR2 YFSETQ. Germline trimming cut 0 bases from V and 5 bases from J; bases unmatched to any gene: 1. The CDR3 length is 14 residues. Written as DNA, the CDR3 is TGCGCCAGCAGCTTGGAGGGACAGGGGTATGGCTACACCTTC. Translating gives CASSLEGQGYGYTF.

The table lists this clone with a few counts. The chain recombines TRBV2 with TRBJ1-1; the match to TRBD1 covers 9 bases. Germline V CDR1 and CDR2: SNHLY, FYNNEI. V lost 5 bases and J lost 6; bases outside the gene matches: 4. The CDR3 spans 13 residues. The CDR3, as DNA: TGTGCCAGCAGTACAGGGGGCAGGGCTGAAGCTTTCTTT. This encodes CASSTGGRAEAFF. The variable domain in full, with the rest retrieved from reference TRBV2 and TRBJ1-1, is EPEVTQTPSHQVTQMGQEVILRCVPISNHLYFYWYRQILGQKVEFLVSFYNNEISEKSEIFDDQFSVERPDGSNFTLKIRSTKLEDSAMYFCASSTGGRAEAFFGQGTRLTVV.

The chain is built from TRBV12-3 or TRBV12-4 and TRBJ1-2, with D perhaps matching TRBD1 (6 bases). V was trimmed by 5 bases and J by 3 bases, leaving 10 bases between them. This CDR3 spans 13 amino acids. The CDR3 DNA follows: TGTGCCAGCAGTCACACAGGGTACTATGGCTACACCTTC. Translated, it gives CASSHTGYYGYTF.

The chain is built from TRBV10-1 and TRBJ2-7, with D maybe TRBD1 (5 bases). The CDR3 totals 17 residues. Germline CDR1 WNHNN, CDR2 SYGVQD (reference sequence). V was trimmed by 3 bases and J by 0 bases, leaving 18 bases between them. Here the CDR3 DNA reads TGCGCCAGCAGTGATCCCCCAAAGGGGTCGAGCTCCTACGAGCAGTACGTC. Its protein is CASSDPPKGSSSYEQYV.